This T cell receptor beta chain was captured by sequencing in a study of blood T cell repertoires in COVID-19. The CDR3 runs to 15 residues. V dropped 2 bases and J dropped 7; count of bases not matched to a gene: 6. In germline, CDR1 is MNHEY, CDR2 SVGAGI. Generated by immunoSEQ multiplex PCR, the TCRdb table keeps only in-frame clones and is missing some. The sample has approximately 61,000 clones; approximately 80% are singletons. Input material: peripheral blood. V usage is TRBV6-5 and J usage is TRBJ1-4; 8 bases are shared with TRBD1. This clonotype was obtained from a man aged 65-85 years with acute or convalescent COVID-19. This CDR3 reads CASSYSRGQGEKLFF. CDR3 nucleotide sequence: TGTGCCAGCAGTTACAGCAGGGGGCAGGGTGAAAAACTGTTTTTT.